A selection of T cell receptor beta chains follows, all from one sample in a study of tumor-infiltrating lymphocytes in localized non-small cell lung cancer. Sequencing was performed with immunoSEQ multiplex PCR; in TCRdb, only in-frame clones are kept and a portion is missing. In the table there are 10,000 or so clones, around 72% of which are singletons. Specimen: lung tumor tissue. Receptor source: a human donor with non-small cell lung cancer. Each CDR3 is given with its conserved first and last residue. The order of the fields is V gene, D gene, clone size, J gene, CDR3 DNA, CDR3 protein. The D gene is left open where the match is weak. Clone size, where shown, is once, few, many, or a class for clones that have expanded.

v_call: TRBV5-1
d_call: NA
clone_size: few
j_call: TRBJ1-3
cdr3_nt: TGCGCCAGCAGCCCTCTCTCAGGAACCACTGGAAACACCATATATTTT
cdr3_aa: CASSPLSGTTGNTIYF

v_call: TRBV5-4
d_call: TRBD2
clone_size: NA
j_call: TRBJ2-2
cdr3_nt: TGTGCCAGCAGGGGGAGGGAGAACACCGGGGAGCTGTTTTTT
cdr3_aa: CASRGRENTGELFF

v_call: TRBV5-1
d_call: NA
clone_size: NA
j_call: TRBJ1-4
cdr3_nt: TGCGCCAGCAGCCCCGCCGGGACGTCTAATGAAAAACTGTTTTTT
cdr3_aa: CASSPAGTSNEKLFF

v_call: TRBV28
d_call: TRBD1
clone_size: NA
j_call: TRBJ1-5
cdr3_nt: TGTGCCAGCAGTATAAACAGGGGGGCTAGCAATCAGCCCCAGCATTTT
cdr3_aa: CASSINRGASNQPQHF

v_call: TRBV9
d_call: TRBD1
clone_size: NA
j_call: TRBJ1-2
cdr3_nt: TGTGCCAGCAGCGGACTACCGGGACAGGCAAACTATGGCTACACCTTC
cdr3_aa: CASSGLPGQANYGYTF

v_call: TRBV30
d_call: NA
clone_size: NA
j_call: TRBJ2-2
cdr3_nt: TGTGCCTGGAGGACTAGTCCCACCGGGGAGCTGTTTTTT
cdr3_aa: CAWRTSPTGELFF

v_call: TRBV4-3
d_call: NA
clone_size: NA
j_call: TRBJ2-1
cdr3_nt: TGCGCCAGCAGCCACCAACTCCCCGCTAGAGGCCATGAGCAGTTCTTC
cdr3_aa: CASSHQLPARGHEQFF

v_call: TRBV10-1
d_call: TRBD1
clone_size: once
j_call: TRBJ1-3
cdr3_nt: TGCGCCAGCACCTCCCCCCAGGGGGCTGGAAACACCATATATTTT
cdr3_aa: CASTSPQGAGNTIYF

v_call: TRBV7-6
d_call: NA
clone_size: few
j_call: TRBJ2-1
cdr3_nt: TGTGCCAGCAGCTTAGCTGGGACCTACAATGAGCAGTTCTTC
cdr3_aa: CASSLAGTYNEQFF

v_call: TRBV7-9
d_call: TRBD1
clone_size: few
j_call: TRBJ1-1
cdr3_nt: TGTGCCAGCAGCGCCAAGGGACAGGGGAACACTGAAGCTTTCTTT
cdr3_aa: CASSAKGQGNTEAFF

v_call: TRBV7-2
d_call: TRBD2
clone_size: once
j_call: TRBJ2-7
cdr3_nt: TGTGCCAGCAGCTTAGGAGGACTAGCGGGAGAGCGCTACGAGCAGTACTTC
cdr3_aa: CASSLGGLAGERYEQYF

v_call: TRBV5-1
d_call: NA
clone_size: NA
j_call: TRBJ2-6
cdr3_nt: TGCGCCAGCAGCAAGGAAGGGAGGACCGGGGCCAACGTCCTGACTTTC
cdr3_aa: CASSKEGRTGANVLTF